This passage covers 5 T cell receptor beta chains from one sample sequenced in a study of T cells in tuberculosis (dated by TCRdb to 2016 to 2019). Library generation was performed with the immunoSEQ multiplex PCR assay. Not all clones reach the TCRdb copy of this immuneACCESS table, which keeps in-frame sequences only. Checked studies attribute under half of the gap to unresolved V genes and leave the rest unexplained. Present in this sample are around 23,000 clones, approximately 85% of which were seen just once. Just under 15% of the sample is held by the ten biggest clonotypes. In the paper's terms, the time point label means: new active TB diagnosis, blood taken before or within 7 days of starting treatment. Material: PBMCs, obtained at tuberculosis diagnosis. The receptor source for this set is an adult with tuberculosis.

V usage is TRBV19 and J usage is TRBJ2-7; TRBD2 aligns across 14 bases. The CDR3 has 16 residues. The ends lost 3 bases at V and 5 bases at J; junction bases unmatched: 6. Per germline, CDR1 LNHDA and CDR2 SQIVND (reference sequence). The CDR3 protein is CASSIDGTSGSHEQYF. The CDR3 coding sequence is TGTGCCAGTAGTATCGATGGGACTAGCGGGAGCCACGAGCAGTACTTC.

The chain combines TRBV19 with TRBJ1-1; 8 bases are a match to TRBD1. The junction had 1 base not matched to a gene; V was cut back by 7 bases and J by 0 bases. CDR1 and CDR2 from the germline V gene are LNHDA and SQIVND (reference sequence). The CDR3 has 13 amino acids. The CDR3 nucleotides are TGTGCCAGTACAGGGGGCATGAACACTGAAGCTTTCTTT. It yields the protein CASTGGMNTEAFF.

The chain recombines TRBV6-5 with TRBJ2-7; D may be TRBD1 (6 bases). V was cut by 4 bases and J by 7 bases, with 11 bases left in between. Germline V gives CDR1 MNHEY, CDR2 SVGAGI. This CDR3 has 12 amino acids. CDR3 protein: CASSFYRDEQYF. The CDR3 region has the DNA TGTGCCAGCAGTTTCTACAGGGATGAGCAGTACTTC.

In DNA form, the CDR3 reads TGTGCCAGCAGCCAGACAGCCCAACAAGGTTCACCCCTCCACTTT. This gives the protein CASSQTAQQGSPLHF. The genes are TRBV7-2 and TRBJ1-6, with D perhaps matching TRBD1 (5 bases). V lost 5 bases and J lost 9, with 17 bases in between. The CDR3 has 15 amino acids. CDR1 is SGHTA, CDR2 FQGNSA, per germline.

The rearrangement joins TRBV5-8 to TRBJ2-3; 7 nucleotides align to TRBD1. The junction had 3 bases not matched to a gene; V was cut back by 0 bases and J by 2 bases. The CDR3 contains 15 residues. CDR1 is SGHTS, CDR2 YDEGEE, per germline. The CDR3 region is CASSLEGANTDTQYF. In nucleotides, the CDR3 is TGTGCCAGCAGCTTGGAGGGGGCAAACACAGATACGCAGTATTTT.